A selection of T cell receptor beta chains follows, all from one sample in a study of T-cell reconstitution after alpha-beta-depleted transplantation in children. TCRdb fed the PCR reads into MiXCR, producing one record per CDR3 protein. The table has 500,000 to 600,000 distinct CDR3 sequences, around 17% seen once. The starting material was PBMCs from the stem cell graft donor, obtained from the stem cell graft. The receptor set was obtained from a human donor who donated a stem cell graft to a child with acute lymphoblastic leukemia. Each CDR3 is given with its conserved first and last residue. Fields, in order: V gene, CDR3 length, J gene, D gene, clone size, CDR3 protein, CDR3 DNA. The D gene is left open where the match is weak. Rows give clone size only sometimes, using once, few, many, or a class for an expanded clone.

V: TRBV5-1
length: 14
J: TRBJ2-2
D: NA
size: NA
CDR3: CASSLISNTGELFF
DNA: TGCGCCAGCAGCCTAATATCGAACACCGGGGAGCTGTTTTTT

V: TRBV3-1
length: 15
J: TRBJ2-7
D: TRBD1
size: NA
CDR3: CASSRLRDRAYEQYF
DNA: TGTGCCAGCAGCCGCCTGCGCGACAGGGCTTACGAGCAGTACTTC

V: TRBV12-3/TRBV12-4
length: 14
J: TRBJ2-2
D: NA
size: few
CDR3: CASSLYGTGGELFF
DNA: TGTGCCAGCAGTTTATACGGGACGGGCGGGGAGCTGTTTTTT

V: TRBV20-1
length: 15
J: TRBJ1-2
D: NA
size: NA
CDR3: CSARDPSAADYGYTF
DNA: TGCAGTGCTAGAGATCCCTCTGCAGCCGACTATGGCTACACCTTC

V: TRBV3-1
length: 15
J: TRBJ2-7
D: NA
size: few
CDR3: CASSQALAETYEQYF
DNA: TGTGCCAGCAGCCAAGCACTAGCTGAAACCTACGAGCAGTACTTC

V: TRBV5-1
length: 12
J: TRBJ1-1
D: NA
size: NA
CDR3: CASGPLGPEAFF
DNA: TGCGCCAGCGGCCCCCTGGGCCCTGAAGCTTTCTTT

V: TRBV7-3
length: 14
J: TRBJ2-1
D: NA
size: NA
CDR3: CASSLTLSENEQFF
DNA: TGTGCCAGCAGCTTAACACTTTCGGAAAATGAGCAGTTCTTC

V: TRBV7-9
length: 14
J: TRBJ1-1
D: NA
size: NA
CDR3: CASSSRTLDTEAFF
DNA: TGTGCCAGCAGCTCCAGGACATTGGACACTGAAGCTTTCTTT

V: TRBV5-1
length: 15
J: TRBJ2-7
D: NA
size: many
CDR3: CASSLVGGQSYEQYF
DNA: TGCGCCAGCAGCTTGGTTGGGGGGCAGTCCTACGAGCAGTACTTC

V: TRBV7-9
length: 16
J: TRBJ2-1
D: NA
size: NA
CDR3: CASSLGYGDSYNEQFF
DNA: TGTGCCAGCAGCCTAGGGTACGGGGACTCCTACAATGAGCAGTTCTTC

V: TRBV7-3
length: 17
J: TRBJ1-1
D: TRBD1
size: NA
CDR3: CASSFSGTGGGNTEAFF
DNA: TGTGCCAGCAGCTTTTCCGGGACAGGGGGAGGGAACACTGAAGCTTTCTTT

V: TRBV3-1
length: 13
J: TRBJ2-7
D: NA
size: few
CDR3: CASSQRSPYEQYF
DNA: TGTGCCAGCAGCCAAAGATCGCCCTACGAGCAGTACTTC

V: TRBV15
length: 15
J: TRBJ2-5
D: NA
size: NA
CDR3: CATSRDNPPGETQYF
DNA: TGTGCCACCAGCAGAGATAATCCCCCGGGTGAGACCCAGTACTTC

V: TRBV11-2
length: 15
J: TRBJ2-5
D: NA
size: NA
CDR3: CASSFRGGDQETQYF
DNA: TGTGCCAGCAGCTTCAGGGGTGGTGACCAAGAGACCCAGTACTTC

V: TRBV6-5
length: 15
J: TRBJ1-2
D: NA
size: NA
CDR3: CASSYSRGGNYGYTF
DNA: TGTGCCAGCAGTTACTCGAGAGGCGGTAACTATGGCTACACCTTC

V: TRBV7-2
length: 15
J: TRBJ2-3
D: TRBD2
size: NA
CDR3: CASIIVLAGTDTQYF
DNA: TGTGCCAGCATCATTGTACTAGCGGGAACAGATACGCAGTATTTT

V: TRBV29-1
length: 13
J: TRBJ2-7
D: NA
size: NA
CDR3: CSVETQGLYEQYF
DNA: TGCAGCGTTGAAACCCAGGGTCTCTACGAGCAGTACTTC

V: TRBV7-3
length: 16
J: TRBJ2-2
D: TRBD2
size: NA
CDR3: CASSMGLAGVIGELFF
DNA: TGTGCCAGCAGCATGGGACTAGCGGGAGTTATCGGGGAGCTGTTTTTT

V: TRBV12-3/TRBV12-4
length: 15
J: TRBJ2-3
D: TRBD1
size: NA
CDR3: CASRAGQASTDTQYF
DNA: TGTGCCAGCAGGGCGGGACAGGCAAGCACAGATACGCAGTATTTT

V: TRBV7-9
length: 12
J: TRBJ1-2
D: NA
size: few
CDR3: CASTLSVREWTF
DNA: TGTGCCAGCACCCTGAGCGTGAGGGAGTGGACCTTC

V: TRBV7-3
length: 11
J: TRBJ2-1
D: NA
size: NA
CDR3: CASAGSGEQFF
DNA: TGTGCCAGCGCGGGAAGTGGGGAGCAGTTCTTC

V: TRBV12-3/TRBV12-4
length: 14
J: TRBJ1-1
D: NA
size: NA
CDR3: CASTTGGTNTEAFF
DNA: TGTGCCAGCACCACTGGGGGTACGAACACTGAAGCTTTCTTT

V: TRBV5-1
length: 16
J: TRBJ2-1
D: TRBD2
size: NA
CDR3: CASRPTSGAAYNEQFF
DNA: TGCGCCAGCAGACCGACCAGCGGGGCCGCCTACAATGAGCAGTTCTTC

V: TRBV6-4
length: 14
J: TRBJ2-3
D: NA
size: NA
CDR3: CASSDSGVTDTQYF
DNA: TGTGCCAGCAGTGACTCCGGGGTCACAGATACGCAGTATTTT

V: TRBV7-3
length: 16
J: TRBJ2-1
D: TRBD2
size: few
CDR3: CASRPTGLAGANEQFF
DNA: TGTGCCAGCAGACCAACGGGGCTAGCGGGAGCTAATGAGCAGTTCTTC

V: TRBV7-2
length: 11
J: TRBJ2-5
D: NA
size: few
CDR3: CASRDGGTQYF
DNA: TGTGCCTCCAGGGATGGGGGGACCCAGTACTTC

V: TRBV5-1
length: 12
J: TRBJ2-1
D: NA
size: medium-sized
CDR3: CASSLGGNEQFF
DNA: TGTGCCAGCAGCTTAGGTGGTAATGAGCAGTTCTTC

V: TRBV7-6
length: 15
J: TRBJ2-7
D: TRBD2
size: NA
CDR3: CASSLSAGAQYEQYF
DNA: TGTGCCAGCAGCTTATCGGCGGGAGCCCAGTACGAGCAGTACTTC

V: TRBV12-3/TRBV12-4
length: 16
J: TRBJ2-1
D: NA
size: few
CDR3: CASSLAMGERFNEQFF
DNA: TGTGCCAGCAGTTTAGCGATGGGGGAGAGGTTCAATGAGCAGTTCTTC

V: TRBV2
length: 18
J: TRBJ2-2
D: NA
size: NA
CDR3: CASSVFRSNSGLTGELFF
DNA: TGTGCCAGCAGTGTTTTCAGGTCCAATAGCGGTCTCACCGGGGAGCTGTTTTTT

V: TRBV7-8
length: 17
J: TRBJ1-1
D: NA
size: NA
CDR3: CASSLATTGRVGTEAFF
DNA: TGTGCCAGCAGCTTAGCAACGACGGGGAGGGTGGGAACTGAAGCTTTCTTT

V: TRBV7-3
length: 16
J: TRBJ2-4
D: TRBD2
size: few
CDR3: CASSPWGGIAKNIQYF
DNA: TGTGCCAGCAGCCCGTGGGGGGGAATAGCCAAAAACATTCAGTACTTC

V: TRBV7-9
length: 15
J: TRBJ2-7
D: NA
size: NA
CDR3: CASSLPRGKSYEQYF
DNA: TGTGCCAGCAGCTTACCACGGGGCAAGAGCTACGAGCAGTACTTC

V: TRBV29-1
length: 14
J: TRBJ2-1
D: TRBD2
size: few
CDR3: CSVLGLAKYNEQFF
DNA: TGCAGCGTTTTGGGACTAGCGAAATACAATGAGCAGTTCTTC

V: TRBV4-1
length: 13
J: TRBJ2-7
D: NA
size: NA
CDR3: CASSLGPDYEQYF
DNA: TGCGCCAGCAGCTTGGGACCAGACTACGAGCAGTACTTC

V: TRBV5-1
length: 13
J: TRBJ2-7
D: NA
size: NA
CDR3: CASSLTGTNEQYF
DNA: TGCGCCAGCAGCTTAACGGGCACCAACGAGCAGTACTTC

V: TRBV5-6
length: 17
J: TRBJ2-2
D: TRBD2
size: few
CDR3: CASSLPLAGENTGELFF
DNA: TGTGCCAGCAGCTTGCCCCTAGCGGGGGAGAACACCGGGGAGCTGTTTTTT

V: TRBV7-2
length: 15
J: TRBJ2-7
D: NA
size: NA
CDR3: CASSLGGAVTYEQYF
DNA: TGTGCCAGCAGCTTAGGGGGGGCGGTTACCTACGAGCAGTACTTC

V: TRBV29-1
length: 14
J: TRBJ2-3
D: TRBD1
size: few
CDR3: CSVIVDRGEDTQYF
DNA: TGCAGCGTAATTGTGGACAGGGGTGAAGATACGCAGTATTTT

V: TRBV5-1
length: 12
J: TRBJ2-7
D: TRBD1
size: NA
CDR3: CASSRTGWEQYF
DNA: TGCGCCAGCAGCCGGACAGGATGGGAGCAGTACTTC

V: TRBV3-1
length: 14
J: TRBJ2-3
D: NA
size: many
CDR3: CASSQVLATDTQYF
DNA: TGTGCCAGCAGCCAAGTACTAGCAACAGATACGCAGTATTTT

V: TRBV5-1
length: 17
J: TRBJ2-2
D: NA
size: NA
CDR3: CASSLIGTTGPAGELFF
DNA: TGCGCCAGCAGCTTGATTGGAACGACAGGCCCCGCCGGGGAGCTGTTTTTT

V: TRBV7-9
length: 16
J: TRBJ2-4
D: NA
size: NA
CDR3: CASSFPSSRLSNIQYF
DNA: TGTGCCAGCAGCTTCCCTAGCTCTAGACTGTCTAACATTCAGTACTTC

V: TRBV12-3/TRBV12-4
length: 13
J: TRBJ1-2
D: NA
size: NA
CDR3: CASSLVTGDGYTF
DNA: TGTGCCAGCAGTTTAGTAACAGGAGATGGCTACACCTTC

V: TRBV2
length: 16
J: TRBJ2-7
D: NA
size: NA
CDR3: CASSEKKLGHYYEQYF
DNA: TGTGCCAGCAGTGAAAAGAAATTGGGACACTACTACGAGCAGTACTTC

V: TRBV5-1
length: 15
J: TRBJ2-7
D: TRBD2
size: NA
CDR3: CASSRTSGRNYEQYF
DNA: TGCGCCAGCAGCAGAACTAGCGGGCGAAACTACGAGCAGTACTTC

V: TRBV4-2
length: 14
J: TRBJ1-1
D: NA
size: NA
CDR3: CASSQDWSPTEAFF
DNA: TGTGCCAGCAGCCAAGATTGGAGTCCCACTGAAGCTTTCTTT

V: TRBV20-1
length: 15
J: TRBJ2-2
D: NA
size: few
CDR3: CSARDFHGNTGELFF
DNA: TGCAGTGCTAGAGATTTCCACGGCAACACCGGGGAGCTGTTTTTT

V: TRBV29-1
length: 12
J: TRBJ2-7
D: TRBD1
size: few
CDR3: CSVAGQAYEQYF
DNA: TGCAGCGTTGCCGGACAGGCATACGAGCAGTACTTC

V: TRBV20-1
length: 13
J: TRBJ1-2
D: NA
size: few
CDR3: CSARVTGRNGYTF
DNA: TGCAGTGCTAGAGTTACAGGGCGAAATGGCTACACCTTC

V: TRBV29-1
length: 12
J: TRBJ1-2
D: NA
size: NA
CDR3: CSVKLNRVGYTF
DNA: TGCAGCGTTAAACTCAACAGGGTTGGCTACACCTTC

V: TRBV6-2/TRBV6-3
length: 18
J: TRBJ1-2
D: NA
size: few
CDR3: CASSYRVGTADPLSGYTF
DNA: TGTGCCAGCAGTTATCGGGTGGGGACCGCTGACCCGTTATCTGGCTACACCTTC